The sequence of this T cell receptor (beta chain) was determined in a study of cytomegalovirus exposure and HLA in healthy donors. PCR was performed using 60 Vbeta and 13 Jbeta primers. Only in-frame clones appear in the TCRdb table, and some are missing; sequencing was by immunoSEQ multiplex PCR. The sample records some 150,000 clones, 50% to 75% being singletons. The donors, nominally healthy at sampling, likely had unrecorded immune exposures. This CDR3 has 14 residues. The germline V gene has CDR1 MDHEN and CDR2 SYDVKM. The ends lost 6 bases at V and 4 bases at J; junction bases unmatched: 6. The clonotype was recovered from a woman aged 30 to 39 in good health and CMV-seropositive. Sequenced material: PBMCs. The rearrangement uses TRBV28 and TRBJ1-2; 9 bases are shared with TRBD1. The DNA of the CDR3 is TGTGCCAGCAGCTTTGGACAGGGGAGCTATGGCTACACCTTC. Amino acids: CASSFGQGSYGYTF.